The source of this T cell receptor beta chain is a study of T cell responses to AZD1222 COVID-19 vaccine. The study, taken as a whole, reports: With two AZD1222 doses given, Spike-specific TCR breadth and depth both rose.

Sequenced by immunoSEQ multiplex PCR; TCRdb stores in-frame clones only, minus some. Of over 150,000 clones listed, 90% to 95% are singletons. This clone was counted between two and nine times. Its specificity is unknown. V dropped 1 base and J dropped 15; count of bases not matched to a gene: 10. Germline CDR1 is SGHTA and CDR2 is FQGNSA. CDR3 length equals 14 residues. Sample: peripheral blood, taken 28 days after the second AZD1222 dose. This receptor was identified in an adult who received the AZD1222 COVID-19 vaccine. V and J are TRBV7-2 and TRBJ2-1; TRBD2 matches 9 bases. The CDR3 DNA reads as TGTGCCAGCAGCTTAGGGGGACTAGCAAGGGTACGGTTCTTC. It codes for CASSLGGLARVRFF.